This TCR beta chain originates from a study of cytomegalovirus exposure and HLA in healthy donors. General study findings and limits: Altogether, around 160 TCR beta chains were recorded as cytomegalovirus-associated.

It was the approximately 120-subject validation cohort, separate from the approximately 700-subject first cohort, to which the donors belonged. This CDR3 has 16 residues. V was clipped by 1 base and J by 0 bases; unmatched bases: 3. The V gene's germline CDR1 is MNHEY and CDR2 SMNVEV (reference sequence). Clones were sequenced by immunoSEQ multiplex PCR, and TCRdb holds only the in-frame ones, with some missing. This sample carries 150,000 to 200,000 clones, around 85% of them seen once, and the ten largest clones take approximately 2%. Remarks on this clone: Its antigen is unknown.

The rearrangement links TRBV27 to TRBJ2-3; 8 bases map to TRBD2. The sequence derives from a man aged 30 to 45 in good health and CMV-seropositive. The sequenced sample consisted of PBMCs. The DNA of the CDR3 is TGTGCCAGCAGTTTATGGGCTAGCGGGAGCACAGATACGCAGTATTTT. Translating it yields CASSLWASGSTDTQYF.